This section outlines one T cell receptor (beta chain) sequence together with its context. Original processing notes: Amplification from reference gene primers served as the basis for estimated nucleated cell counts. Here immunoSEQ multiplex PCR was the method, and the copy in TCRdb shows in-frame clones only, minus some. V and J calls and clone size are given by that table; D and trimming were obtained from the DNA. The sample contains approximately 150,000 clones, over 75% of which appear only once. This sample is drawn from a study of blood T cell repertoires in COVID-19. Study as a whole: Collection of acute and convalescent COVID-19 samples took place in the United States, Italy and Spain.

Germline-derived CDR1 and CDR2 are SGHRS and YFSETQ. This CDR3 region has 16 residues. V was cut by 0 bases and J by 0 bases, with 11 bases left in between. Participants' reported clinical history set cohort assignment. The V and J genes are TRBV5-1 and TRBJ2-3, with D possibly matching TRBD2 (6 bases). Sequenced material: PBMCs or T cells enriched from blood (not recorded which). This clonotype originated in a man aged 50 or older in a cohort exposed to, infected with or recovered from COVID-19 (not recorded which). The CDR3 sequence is CASSLGDFSSTDTQYF. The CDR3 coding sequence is TGCGCCAGCAGCTTGGGGGACTTTTCTAGCACAGATACGCAGTATTTT.